This TCR beta chain was observed in a study of identical twins listed by TCRdb under 2016. Background for the entire study: The study deep-sequenced TCR alpha and beta repertoires from monozygotic twins, unrelated adults of various ages and cord blood to test whether fetal clonotypes persist. To rule out contamination, the twin experiments were replicated at different times with different library preparation protocols. On the study overall, not on this receptor specifically: Out-of-frame TCR alpha sequences shared between twins showed an excess of low generation-probability sequences compared with coincidental sharing between unrelated individuals. Fewer insertions were carried by abundant cord blood beta clonotypes, a similar but weaker trend appeared in young adult naive repertoires, and no such trend appeared in memory repertoires. Zero-insertion analyses could be partly confounded by invariant T cells such as MAIT and iNKT, though diverse VJ usage argued against such confounding for most clonotypes. Recombination models systematically underestimated out-of-frame TCR alpha sharing in monozygotic twins but agreed with sharing between unrelated individuals. The excess sharing between twins in beta out-of-frame sequences was weaker because fewer shared sequences reduced the signal-to-noise ratio. Conclusions relied on cross-sectional statistical analysis, since the same donors could not be followed over many years.

The sample holds a few counts of this clonotype. Its antigen is still unknown. Per-nucleotide qualities are absent, and no much larger clonotype sits a single base away. Every donor was a healthy Caucasian. Three pairs of female monozygotic twins, all aged 18 to 29 years, made up the twin cohort. Positive isolation kits from Invitrogen were used to isolate CD4+ and CD8+ T cell populations. Receptor libraries were prepared by 5' RACE. Sequencing took place on an Illumina HiSeq 2000. A universal primer binding site was introduced by template switching, and a unique molecular identifier was present in the final cDNA, enabling accurate counting of TCR cDNA molecules. Specific primers in the conserved constant-segment region were used to synthesize first-strand cDNA for the TCR alpha and beta chains. To control for contamination, each cDNA library was double barcoded with a SMART-Mk sample barcode plus Illumina barcodes. TruSeq adapter sequences and Illumina sample barcodes were added in two successive PCR steps. The Illumina HiSeq platform was used with custom primers to sequence TCR alpha and beta cDNA libraries. The authors' pipeline ran thus. Unique molecular identifiers were extracted from raw reads with MiGEC, and CDR3 positions were determined with MiXCR. Recombination models were inferred per individual with the repgenHMM and IGoR tools using an EM algorithm. The analysis of shared clonotypes was done with the tcR package in R, with sharing normalized by the product of cloneset sizes. To study raw recombination without the effects of thymic and clonal selection, out-of-frame nonproductive sequences were analyzed. TCRdb reworked the public reads: Q25 trimming with fastp, MiXCR clone assembly, productive beta chains retained. Each CDR3 protein gets just one entry, which takes the most common genes and DNA from the rows behind it. What appears here as the V and J calls and clone size reflects TCRdb's work, not the paper's. This sample holds just over 500,000 distinct CDR3 sequences; under 25% were observed only once. Approximately 0.95% of the sample goes to the ten largest clones.

From a lookup of the germline V gene, CDR1 and CDR2 are SGHDT and YYEEEE. V and J are trimmed by 3 bases and 3 bases, and the gene matches miss 11 bases of the junction. Measured from the cysteine to the phenylalanine, the CDR3 is 18 residues long. The CDR3 DNA has 54 bases and is translated from base 1. The same data also went into a second study, on T cells expressing NK-cell markers. That second report states: TCR beta-chain repertoires were profiled in sorted CD3+CD56+NKG2C+, CD3+CD56+NKG2C- and CD3+CD56-NKG2C+ T-cell subsets from several donors. Among the eight sequenced donors, only one was HCMV-seronegative, while the other seven were HCMV-seropositive. In several experiments an anti-gammadeltaTCR antibody was added to restrict sorting to alphabetaTCR-expressing T cells. In six or seven donors, the dominant CD3+CD56+NKG2C+ clonotypes ranked among the top 10 CD8+ clonotypes, making up 1.0-7.0% of CD8+ T cells. Those dominant clonotypes were again the most abundant among CD3+CD56-NKG2C+ cells in several donors, at about 28.3-60.1%. Whether the expanded NKG2C-expressing T cell clones were specific for HCMV antigens remained unclear. The study sequenced eight donors, all healthy volunteers chosen at random: three men and five women. To determine HCMV serostatus, a commercial ELISA kit was used to detect HCMV-specific IgG in serum. Reads were demultiplexed and grouped by UMI with MIGEC, and clonotypes were assembled and quantified with MiTCR. Only TCR cDNA sequences supported by at least two reads were kept to exclude erroneous sequences. The tcR package was used for downstream repertoire analysis, and clonotypes were matched across fractions by CDR3 nucleotide sequence plus V segment. Antigen specificity was annotated against VDJdb with VDJmatch, allowing one amino acid substitution in CDR3.

This receptor was taken from a woman aged 18-29 years in good health. The source material was CD4+ T cells sorted from blood. Here the chain combines TRBV5-6 and TRBJ2-3; TRBD2 matches 12 bases in the middle. CDR3 loop: CASSWGIRLAGETDTQYF. At the DNA level, the sequence is TGTGCCAGCAGCTGGGGAATCAGACTAGCGGGGGAAACAGATACGCAGTATTTT.